The 28 T cell receptor beta chains below all came from one sample that was sequenced in a study of cytomegalovirus exposure and HLA in healthy donors (dated by TCRdb to about 2017). Preparation of the library involved the immunoSEQ multiplex PCR assay. The multiplex PCR relied on a mix of 60 forward primers for TCR Vbeta segments and 13 reverse primers for TCR Jbeta segments. TCRdb provides this immuneACCESS table in a form limited to in-frame rearrangements. Some clones are lacking; in checked studies, under half of them reflect an unresolved V gene, and why the rest are absent is not known. The sample table shows around 70,000 clones, and roughly two thirds are seen once. Of the sample, approximately 4.4% falls within the top ten clones. The sequenced material came from PBMCs. Source of these receptors: a man in his sixties in good health and CMV-seropositive.

J is TRBJ2-2 and V is TRBV18; maybe TRBD2 (5 bases). CDR1 and CDR2 (germline): KGHSH, LQKENI. The V end was cut by 5 bases, the J end by 5 bases, with 15 bases between. This CDR3 is built from 15 residues. CDR3 sequence (DNA): TGTGCCAGCTCAAACGAACGGGGTCGGACCGGGGAGCTGTTTTTT. Translating it yields CASSNERGRTGELFF.

The J gene is TRBJ2-1, the V gene TRBV15; 15 bases agree with TRBD2. J gave up 7 bases and V 4 bases, and 5 bases lay outside the gene matches. Germline loops: CDR1 LNHNV, CDR2 YYDKDF (reference sequence). CDR3 size: 16 residues. Here the CDR3 DNA reads TGTGCCACCAGCACCCCCGGGACTAGCGGGGGGAATGAGCAGTTCTTC. Translating gives CATSTPGTSGGNEQFF. Variable domain in full (rest from reference TRBV15 and TRBJ2-1): DAMVIQNPRYQVTQFGKPVTLSCSQTLNHNVMYWYQQKSSQAPKLLFHYYDKDFNNEADTPDNFQSRRPNTSFCFLDIRSPGLGDTAMYLCATSTPGTSGGNEQFFGPGTRLTVL.

V and J are TRBV9 and TRBJ2-3, with 11 bases fitting TRBD2. V shed 4 bases, J shed 5 bases, and the junction held 9 bases outside the gene matches. The germline CDR1 and CDR2 sequences are SGDLS and YYNGEE. The CDR3 has 16 amino acids. The CDR3 protein is CASSLSVTSGGDTQYF. As DNA, the CDR3 is TGTGCCAGCAGCCTCAGTGTAACTAGCGGGGGAGATACGCAGTATTTT.

In this sample, this clone turned up a few times. This chain joins TRBV10-2 and TRBJ2-5, with a possible D match to TRBD2 (6 bases). The V gene lost 5 bases and the J gene lost 2 bases, with 9 bases spanning the gap. Germline loops: CDR1 WSHSY, CDR2 SAAADI. CDR3 length equals 13 residues. CDR3 region: CASSPGLQETQYF. The CDR3 DNA follows: TGCGCCAGCAGTCCGGGACTTCAAGAGACCCAGTACTTC.

In its sample, this clone was seen once. The gene calls are TRBV6-5 and TRBJ2-7, with a tentative D call TRBD1 (6 bases). The germline gives CDR1 MNHEY, CDR2 SVGAGI. V was trimmed by 7 bases and J by 7 bases, leaving 17 bases between them. The CDR3 is 13 residues long. Here the CDR3 DNA reads TGTGCCAGCATGAGGGCCGCACAGGGAGAGCAGTACTTC. It yields the protein CASMRAAQGEQYF.

The V gene is TRBV28, the J gene TRBJ1-2; D is unclear. CDR1 is MDHEN and CDR2 is SYDVKM in the germline V gene. V lost 6 bases to trimming and J lost 2 bases, with 7 bases between them. This CDR3 region has 12 residues. CDR3 DNA: TGTGCCAGCAGCACAATCAACTATGGCTACACCTTC. Protein product: CASSTINYGYTF.

The chain combines TRBV18 with TRBJ2-1, with D maybe TRBD1 (6 bases). V was clipped by 2 bases and J by 5 bases, with 16 bases between them. This CDR3 comprises 16 residues. Germline CDR1 KGHSH, CDR2 LQKENI. The DNA for the CDR3 is TGTGCCAGCTCACCATATCGGGACACGCGGAACAATGAGCAGTTCTTC. As protein: CASSPYRDTRNNEQFF.

The chain uses TRBV6-5 and TRBJ1-1; unclear D gene. V lost 8 bases to trimming and J lost 0 bases, with 10 bases between them. Germline loops: CDR1 MNHEY, CDR2 SVGAGI. The CDR3 is 13 amino acids. CDR3 DNA sequence: TGTGCCAGCCGAACGGGGATGAACACTGAAGCTTTCTTT. Protein: CASRTGMNTEAFF.

The J gene is TRBJ2-3, the V gene TRBV4-2; 9 nucleotides agree with TRBD2. Germline V gene sequence: CDR1 LGHNA, CDR2 YNFKEQ. This CDR3 comprises 18 residues. V lost 0 bases to trimming and J lost 0 bases; unmatched junction nucleotides: 7. The CDR3 nucleotides read TGTGCCAGCAGCCAAGAGGCGTTGGCGGGGGGGAGCACAGATACGCAGTATTTT. This sequence encodes CASSQEALAGGSTDTQYF.

The chain recombines TRBV7-6 with TRBJ1-2; no definite D call. The CDR3 covers 14 residues. Germline assignment: CDR1 SGHVS and CDR2 FNYEAQ. V lost 1 base and J 5 bases, leaving 11 bases between the germline ends. For the CDR3, the DNA is TGTGCCAGCAGCTTAGGGGAGGGCCGGTATGGCTACACCTTC. This codes for CASSLGEGRYGYTF.

The chain carries TRBV28 and TRBJ2-5; the D gene is possibly TRBD2 (5 bases). Judging by the DNA end, TRBJ2-7 fits better; the J call may be wrong. Germline V gene lookup returns CDR1 MDHEN and CDR2 SYDVKM. This CDR3 has 15 residues. This chain's CDR3 is CASSYSGIRSYEQYF. The CDR3 DNA sequence: TGTGCCAGCAGCTACAGCGGCATACGCTCCTACGAGCAGTACTTC.

This chain uses TRBV7-6 with TRBJ2-2; 9 bases map to TRBD2. The trim removed 0 bases at V and 2 bases at J, leaving 4 bases unmatched. Germline values: CDR1 SGHVS, CDR2 FNYEAQ. The CDR3 covers 17 residues. The CDR3 bases are TGTGCCAGCAGCTTAGCGACGGGACTAGCAAACACCGGGGAGCTGTTTTTT. This gives the protein CASSLATGLANTGELFF.

The rearrangement uses TRBV21-1 and TRBJ1-5; TRBD1 reflects the table's D call only, with no check against the DNA. TRBV21-1 is marked as a pseudogene. The CDR3 covers 17 residues. This CDR3 reads CASRGGTAKGRNQPQHF. The CDR3 region has the DNA TGTGCCAGCAGAGGCGGGACAGCCAAGGGCCGCAATCAGCCCCAGCATTTT.

The rearrangement uses TRBV6-5 and TRBJ2-1; 8 bases agree with TRBD1. Germline CDR1 MNHEY, CDR2 SVGAGI. This CDR3 has 15 amino acids. After removal of 3 bases from V and 8 bases from J, the junction contained 9 bases not matched to a gene. CDR3 in amino acids: CASSYFPGGIDEQFF. Written as DNA, the CDR3 is TGTGCCAGCAGTTATTTCCCAGGGGGCATCGATGAGCAGTTCTTC.

With regard to this clone: An end of the junction does not agree with germline; a read error may underlie this. The chain combines TRBV7-9 with TRBJ2-7; tentatively, D is TRBD1 (7 bases). Per germline, CDR1 SEHNR and CDR2 FQNEAQ (reference sequence). The CDR3 is 13 amino acids. Written as DNA, the CDR3 is TGTTCCAGCAGCCAGGCGGGACAGAACGAGCAGTACTTC. Protein: CSSSQAGQNEQYF.

The rearrangement uses TRBV9 and TRBJ2-1; 15 positions match TRBD2. This CDR3 region has 19 residues. Germline V gives CDR1 SGDLS, CDR2 YYNGEE. The trim removed 3 bases at V and 0 bases at J, leaving 7 bases unmatched. DNA of the CDR3: TGTGCCAGCAGCGCAGGGACTAGCGGGGGGCAGAGCTCCTACAATGAGCAGTTCTTC. This encodes CASSAGTSGGQSSYNEQFF.

CDR3 amino acids: CASSSSSYNEQFF. As DNA, the CDR3 is TGTGCCAGCAGCTCCAGCTCCTACAATGAGCAGTTCTTC. V usage is TRBV7-6 and J usage is TRBJ2-1; D call uncertain. Per the germline V gene, CDR1 is SGHVS and CDR2 is FNYEAQ. CDR3 size: 13 residues. V lost 4 bases, J lost 0 bases, and 4 bases lay in between.

This rearrangement joins TRBV5-1 to TRBJ2-1; perhaps TRBD2 as D (7 bases). Germline CDR1 SGHRS, CDR2 YFSETQ. The CDR3 extends over 16 amino acids. The ends were cut back, 0 bases at V and 2 bases at J, with 12 bases in the middle. The CDR3 DNA is TGCGCCAGCAGCTTGGCCGGGGGGCGCACCTACAATGAGCAGTTCTTC. Protein product: CASSLAGGRTYNEQFF. The full variable domain, rest sourced from reference TRBV5-1 and TRBJ2-1, is KAGVTQTPRYLIKTRGQQVTLSCSPISGHRSVSWYQQTPGQGLQFLFEYFSETQRNKGNFPGRFSGRQFSNSRSEMNVSTLELGDSALYLCASSLAGGRTYNEQFFGPGTRLTVL.

This chain connects TRBV7-9 to TRBJ2-5; a weak D match, TRBD2 (6 bases). The germline CDR1 and CDR2 sequences are SEHNR and FQNEAQ (reference sequence). CDR3 length equals 14 residues. V was clipped by 6 bases and J by 4 bases, with 15 bases between them. This CDR3 reads CASSGGASVETQYF. The CDR3 nucleotides are TGTGCCAGCAGTGGAGGGGCTAGCGTAGAGACCCAGTACTTC.

V and J are TRBV29-1 and TRBJ2-5; 9 bases map to TRBD1. The germline V gene encodes CDR1 SQVTM and CDR2 ANQGSEA. The V and J ends lost 6 bases and 4 bases, in that order; junction bases with no gene match: 6. CDR3 length: 13 residues. For the CDR3, the DNA is TGCAGCGTCAGACAGGGGGTGGGAGAGACCCAGTACTTC. Its translation is CSVRQGVGETQYF.

The chain employs TRBV7-2 and TRBJ2-5; D call uncertain. The V and J ends lost 2 bases and 3 bases respectively, with 7 bases between them. The germline CDR1 and CDR2 sequences are SGHTA and FQGNSA. The CDR3 extends over 13 amino acids. CDR3 protein: CASSLNREETQYF. CDR3 bases: TGTGCCAGCAGCTTAAATCGGGAAGAGACCCAGTACTTC.

The genes are TRBV5-1 and TRBJ2-2; 7 positions agree with TRBD2. J was trimmed by 6 bases and V by 1 base; bases with no gene match: 9. Germline-derived CDR1 and CDR2 are SGHRS and YFSETQ. This CDR3 has 16 amino acids. The CDR3 DNA follows: TGCGCCAGCAGCTTGCTAGGCGGGAGTTCGCCCGGGGAGCTGTTTTTT. This encodes CASSLLGGSSPGELFF.

The J gene is TRBJ2-3, the V gene TRBV6-5; TRBD2 might be the D (5 bases). V lost 0 bases, J lost 3 bases, and 13 bases lay in between. CDR1 is MNHEY and CDR2 is SVGAGI in the germline V gene. This CDR3 comprises 16 residues. The CDR3 nucleotides are TGTGCCAGCAGTTACTCTGCGGGCGTGGGAACAGATACGCAGTATTTT. Translated: CASSYSAGVGTDTQYF.

This sequence joins TRBV10-3 and TRBJ2-5; 8 positions match TRBD2. The CDR3 consists of 16 residues. Trimming took 7 bases from V and 1 from J; bases not matched to a gene: 11. Germline CDR1 and CDR2: ENHRY and SYGVKD. The CDR3 DNA follows: TGTGCCATCAAAAGAGGGGCGGGAGGTACCCAAGAGACCCAGTACTTC. Translated: CAIKRGAGGTQETQYF.

This chain connects TRBV30 to TRBJ1-3; D call uncertain. CDR3 size: 15 residues. Trimming stripped 4 bases from V and 8 bases from J, with 21 bases between. The germline V gene has CDR1 GTSNPN and CDR2 SVGIG (reference sequence). The CDR3 loop reads CAWTISMAGGDTIYF. The CDR3 DNA reads TGTGCCTGGACGATTAGTATGGCAGGAGGTGACACCATATATTTT.

The rearrangement joins TRBV7-3 to TRBJ2-1, with 7 bases that match TRBD2. The J segment lost 2 bases and the V segment lost 2 bases, leaving 6 bases of the junction unmatched. Germline assignment: CDR1 SGHTA and CDR2 FQGTGA. CDR3 length: 16 residues. The DNA for the CDR3 is TGTGCCAGCAGCTTAGTAGCGGGTGGGCCCTACAATGAGCAGTTCTTC. It yields the protein CASSLVAGGPYNEQFF.

The CDR3 DNA reads TGTGCCAGCAGCCTCGGGACAGGGTCTAGCTATGGCTACACCTTC. It yields the protein CASSLGTGSSYGYTF. The V call is TRBV6-5, the J call TRBJ1-2; 9 nucleotides agree with TRBD1. Germline V gene data show CDR1 as MNHEY and CDR2 as SVGAGI. J gave up 4 bases and V 6 bases, and 9 bases lay outside the gene matches. The CDR3 loop spans 15 amino acids.

The gene calls are TRBV9 and TRBJ1-4; D possibly corresponds to TRBD1 (5 bases). Trimming took off 4 bases at V and 2 bases at J, with 15 bases between the two ends. The CDR3 sequence is 16 residues long. Germline V gives CDR1 SGDLS, CDR2 YYNGEE. In DNA, the CDR3 is TGTGCCAGCAGCCTTAGCCCGACAGAGACTAATGAAAAACTGTTTTTT. Its protein is CASSLSPTETNEKLFF. Looking up the rest from reference TRBV9 and TRBJ1-4 gives the full variable domain: DSGVTQTPKHLITATGQRVTLRCSPRSGDLSVYWYQQSLDQGLQFLIQYYNGEERAKGNILERFSAQQFPDLHSELNLSSLELGDSALYFCASSLSPTETNEKLFFGSGTQLSVL.